Each of the 24 T cell receptor beta chains below was sequenced from the same sample in a study of response to subunit inactivated influenza vaccine. From the RT-PCR reads, TCRdb called clonotypes with MiXCR, one entry per CDR3 protein. The sample yields over 650,000 distinct CDR3 sequences, about 18% seen once. Here the sequenced sample was PBMCs from blood, taken more than 4 days after vaccination. The source of these receptors is a man aged 45-65 years who received an inactivated influenza vaccine.

This clonotype showed up just a few times. This chain connects TRBV7-9 to TRBJ1-2; tentative D call: TRBD1 (6 bases). The germline V and J ends were trimmed by 0 bases and 4 bases, with 12 bases remaining between them. Germline-derived CDR1 and CDR2 are SEHNR and FQNEAQ (reference sequence). This CDR3 has 15 residues. CDR3 in amino acids: CASSLAEGGGYGYTF. DNA of the CDR3: TGTGCCAGCAGCTTAGCTGAGGGGGGCGGCTATGGCTACACCTTC.

The table lists this clonotype with many counts. V gene TRBV6-1 combines with J gene TRBJ2-5; 11 bases are shared with TRBD2. Trimming took 6 bases from V and 5 from J; bases not matched to a gene: 8. CDR1 is MNHNS and CDR2 is SASEGT in the germline V gene. The length of the CDR3 is 15 residues. In DNA form, the CDR3 reads TGTGCCAGCAGCGAACTAGCGGGAGTTGGGGAGACCCAGTACTTC. Residues: CASSELAGVGETQYF.

The J gene is TRBJ2-3, the V gene TRBV28, with 8 bases lining up with TRBD2. The V gene's germline CDR1 is MDHEN and CDR2 SYDVKM. This CDR3 spans 17 amino acids. V shed 6 bases and J 1 base; nucleotides not matched to a gene: 12. The CDR3 protein is CASRPESGGSGTDTQYF. In DNA form, the CDR3 reads TGTGCCAGCAGACCTGAGTCGGGAGGGTCTGGCACAGATACGCAGTATTTT.

Only a few counts were recorded for this clonotype. This chain connects TRBV27 to TRBJ2-7, with D tentatively TRBD1 (5 bases). Trimming pared 3 bases from V and 4 bases from J, leaving 10 bases between. This CDR3 spans 13 amino acids. Germline lookup yields CDR1 MNHEY and CDR2 SMNVEV (reference sequence). The CDR3 loop is CASSFAGLYEQYF. CDR3 nucleotides: TGTGCCAGCAGTTTTGCAGGGCTGTACGAGCAGTACTTC.

V usage is TRBV5-6 and J usage is TRBJ2-2, with D perhaps matching TRBD1 (5 bases). V lost 4 bases and J lost 7, with 8 bases in between. Germline lookup yields CDR1 SGHDT and CDR2 YYEEEE. The CDR3 length is 12 residues. The CDR3 spells CASSPDIGELFF. In DNA form, the CDR3 reads TGTGCCAGCAGCCCGGACATCGGGGAGCTGTTTTTT. Filled out from reference TRBV5-6 and TRBJ2-2, the complete variable domain reads DAGVTQSPTHLIKTRGQQVTLRCSPKSGHDTVSWYQQALGQGPQFIFQYYEEEERQRGNFPDRFSGHQFPNYSSELNVNALLLGDSALYLCASSPDIGELFFGEGSRLTVL.

The chain is built from TRBV20-1 and TRBJ2-7, with 10 bases matching TRBD2. The CDR3 contains 13 residues. CDR1 and CDR2 from the germline V gene are DFQATT and SNEGSKA (reference sequence). Germline trimming cut 7 bases from V and 3 bases from J; bases unmatched to any gene: 6. The CDR3 coding sequence is TGCAGTGGGAAGCGGGGGGGCCTCTACGAGCAGTACTTC. This encodes CSGKRGGLYEQYF.

This clonotype was counted between two and nine times. The chain employs TRBV10-3 and TRBJ2-5; no definite D call. CDR1 and CDR2 from the germline V gene are ENHRY and SYGVKD. This CDR3 has 13 residues. Trimming left V 4 bases short and J 2 bases short, with 8 bases between. The CDR3 reads CAISVDGQETQYF. The CDR3 nucleotides read TGTGCCATCAGTGTGGACGGACAAGAGACCCAGTACTTC.

This clonotype has more than one count but fewer than ten. The chain links TRBV29-1 to TRBJ1-4; 7 bases fit TRBD1. Germline CDR1 reads SQVTM; CDR2 reads ANQGSEA. V was clipped by 0 bases and J by 4 bases; unmatched bases: 5. This CDR3 has 15 amino acids. In DNA, the CDR3 is TGCAGCGTTGAAGAGAAGGACAGGATTAATGAAAAACTGTTTTTT. Encoded protein: CSVEEKDRINEKLFF.

The chain couples TRBV28 to TRBJ2-3; 7 bases agree with TRBD2. The CDR3 is 15 residues long. Germline V gene lookup returns CDR1 MDHEN and CDR2 SYDVKM. The trim removed 6 bases at V and 8 bases at J, leaving 14 bases unmatched. This chain's CDR3 is CASSFPPGWEGTQYF. The CDR3 DNA follows: TGTGCCAGCAGCTTTCCCCCGGGTTGGGAGGGTACGCAGTATTTT.

This chain joins TRBV3-1 and TRBJ2-1; D is unresolved. Germline-derived CDR1 and CDR2 are LGHDT and YNNKEL (reference sequence). The CDR3 covers 12 residues. The germline V and J ends were trimmed by 4 bases and 12 bases, with 13 bases remaining between them. The CDR3 protein is CASSLGLDWQFF. CDR3 DNA sequence: TGTGCCAGCAGCCTAGGCCTCGATTGGCAGTTCTTC.

This clonotype was recorded a few times. The V gene is TRBV7-9, the J gene TRBJ1-1; D gene unclear. This CDR3 has 12 amino acids. Germline-derived CDR1 and CDR2 are SEHNR and FQNEAQ (reference sequence). V lost 3 bases to trimming and J lost 3 bases, with 5 bases between them. CDR3 nucleotide sequence: TGTGCCAGCAGCTTTGAGTACACTGAAGCTTTCTTT. Translating it yields CASSFEYTEAFF.

In this sample, this clonotype turned up a few times. The V call is TRBV7-2, the J call TRBJ1-2; 7 nucleotides match TRBD1. The CDR3 is made up of 15 amino acids. V trimming: 5 bases; J trimming: 9 bases; junction bases outside the gene matches: 15. Germline loops: CDR1 SGHTA, CDR2 FQGNSA. The chain's CDR3 is CASSPMTGQGLSYTF. The CDR3 region has the DNA TGTGCCAGCAGCCCGATGACAGGGCAGGGGCTTAGCTACACCTTC. Using reference TRBV7-2 and TRBJ1-2 for the parts outside the CDR3, the full variable domain is GAGVSQSPSNKVTEKGKDVELRCDPISGHTALYWYRQSLGQGLEFLIYFQGNSAPDKSGLPSDRFSAERTGGSVSTLTIQRTQQEDSAVYLCASSPMTGQGLSYTFGSGTRLTVV.

This clonotype was found a few times. The chain has TRBV20-1 and TRBJ2-2; 8 bases are shared with TRBD1. V lost 7 bases to trimming and J lost 5 bases; unmatched junction nucleotides: 9. The CDR3 is 14 amino acids. CDR1 DFQATT and CDR2 SNEGSKA come from the germline V gene (reference sequence). CDR3 residues: CSVKDRVLTGELFF. DNA of the CDR3: TGCAGTGTTAAGGACAGGGTTTTGACCGGGGAGCTGTTTTTT.

This clonotype was recorded many times. The chain has TRBV6-5 and TRBJ2-1; D possibly matches TRBD1 or TRBD2 (5 bases each). CDR3 length equals 12 residues. Germline V gives CDR1 MNHEY, CDR2 SVGAGI. The CDR3 DNA reads as TGTGCTTCGAGGGGAGTTGGAAATGAGCAGTTCTTC. Translation: CASRGVGNEQFF.

This clonotype came up many times. The J gene is TRBJ2-2, the V gene TRBV12-3 or TRBV12-4, with D maybe TRBD2 (6 bases). The CDR3 is made up of 15 amino acids. The V gene lost 4 bases and the J gene lost 1 base, with 10 bases spanning the gap. CDR3 region: CASSSLAENTGELFF. The CDR3 nucleotides read TGTGCCAGCAGTTCCTTAGCGGAGAACACCGGGGAGCTGTTTTTT.

J is TRBJ2-5 and V is TRBV10-1, with 7 bases that match TRBD1. CDR1 is WNHNN, CDR2 SYGVQD, per germline (reference sequence). V shed 4 bases, J shed 9 bases, and the junction held 17 bases outside the gene matches. The CDR3 extends over 16 amino acids. The CDR3 DNA follows: TGCGCCAGCAGTGTCTACGACGAGGGGGCGCGATGTGCCCAGTACTTC. It encodes CASSVYDEGARCAQYF.

This clonotype has only a few counts. The V gene is TRBV7-9, the J gene TRBJ2-5; D gene ambiguous. This CDR3 comprises 13 residues. CDR1 and CDR2 (germline): SEHNR, FQNEAQ (reference sequence). Trimming left V 5 bases short and J 0 bases short, with 7 bases between. The CDR3 region has the DNA TGTGCCAGCAGCATCGGAAACCAAGAGACCCAGTACTTC. Translating it yields CASSIGNQETQYF.

This clonotype has just a few counts. The rearrangement uses TRBV25-1 and TRBJ2-1; D remains ambiguous. CDR1 is MGHDK and CDR2 is SYGVNS in the germline V gene. Trimming stripped 4 bases from V and 5 bases from J, with 12 bases between. The CDR3 contains 14 residues. CDR3 residues: CASSVDGFNNEQFF. The CDR3 region has the DNA TGTGCCAGCAGTGTAGATGGATTCAACAATGAGCAGTTCTTC.

This clonotype was counted only a few times. The chain has TRBV10-3 and TRBJ2-3; D is unclear. CDR3 size: 13 residues. The V end was cut by 2 bases, the J end by 2 bases, with 5 bases between. Germline CDR1 is ENHRY and CDR2 is SYGVKD. The DNA of the CDR3 is TGTGCCATCAGTGAGGACATCACAGATACGCAGTATTTT. Translating it yields CAISEDITDTQYF.

This clonotype was detected ten times or more. V usage is TRBV29-1 and J usage is TRBJ2-2, with D perhaps TRBD1 (6 bases). Deletions cut 4 bases from V and 0 bases from J, with 9 bases between. The CDR3 has 14 residues. The V gene's germline CDR1 is SQVTM and CDR2 ANQGSEA. The chain's CDR3 is CSVGTVANTGELFF. The CDR3 bases are TGCAGCGTTGGGACAGTCGCGAACACCGGGGAGCTGTTTTTT.

In this sample, this clonotype turned up many times. The rearrangement joins TRBV4-1 to TRBJ1-1; tentative D call: TRBD1 (5 bases). This CDR3 has 16 amino acids. The V and J ends lost 2 bases and 4 bases respectively, with 17 bases between them. CDR1 MGHRA and CDR2 YSYEKL come from the germline V gene. CDR3 loop: CASSQPGPRGVTEAFF. The CDR3, as DNA: TGCGCCAGCAGCCAACCGGGACCTAGGGGAGTCACTGAAGCTTTCTTT.

This chain links TRBV15 with TRBJ2-5; D unresolved. This CDR3 has 15 amino acids. V lost 2 bases and J 3 bases, leaving 13 bases between the germline ends. From germline, CDR1 is LNHNV and CDR2 YYDKDF (reference sequence). CDR3 loop: CATSRMTRQEETQYF. DNA of the CDR3: TGTGCCACCAGCAGAATGACCCGGCAGGAAGAGACCCAGTACTTC.

The chain recombines TRBV4-3 with TRBJ1-5, with D hard to call. The CDR3 consists of 15 residues. The V gene lost 4 bases and the J gene lost 6 bases, with 16 bases spanning the gap. Per the germline V gene, CDR1 is LGHNA and CDR2 is YSLEER. Here the CDR3 DNA reads TGCGCCAGCAGCCCATGGTTCGATTCGGGTCAGCCCCAGCATTTT. It specifies CASSPWFDSGQPQHF.

This clonotype was seen more than once but under ten times. The chain uses TRBV4-3 and TRBJ2-1; TRBD2 matches at 11 bases. The CDR3 contains 15 residues. Losses at the gene ends were 4 bases for V and 10 bases for J; bases not matched to a gene: 9. Germline lookup yields CDR1 LGHNA and CDR2 YSLEER. In DNA, the CDR3 is TGCGCCAGCAGCCGTACACTAGCGGGAGTTAGGGAGCAGTTCTTC. Protein: CASSRTLAGVREQFF.